These 2 T cell receptor beta chains originate from one sample sequenced in a study of control samples from healthy donors and cancer patients. Assay: immunoSEQ multiplex PCR; the TCRdb copy retains only in-frame clones and omits some. The data contain 100,000 to 150,000 clones, roughly 89% of them singletons. The sample consisted of blood. The origin of the receptors is a man between 18 and 35 years old in good health.

V gene TRBV18 combines with J gene TRBJ1-2; 7 nucleotides align to TRBD1. In germline, CDR1 is KGHSH, CDR2 LQKENI. This CDR3 has 16 residues. The V and J ends lost 3 bases and 3 bases, in that order; junction bases with no gene match: 10. CDR3 in amino acids: CASSPPGGGDDYGYTF. The CDR3 DNA is TGTGCCAGCTCACCCCCGGGAGGGGGCGATGACTATGGCTACACCTTC.

CDR3 nucleotides: TGCGCCAGCAGGTCTCGGGGGGGCCGCCAAGAGACCCAGTACTTC. The encoded protein is CASRSRGGRQETQYF. This sequence joins TRBV5-1 and TRBJ2-5; 8 bases align to TRBD2. The CDR3 covers 15 residues. In germline, CDR1 is SGHRS, CDR2 YFSETQ. Losses at the gene ends were 5 bases for V and 1 base for J; bases not matched to a gene: 7.